The 15 T cell receptor beta chains presented below share a single source sample, sequenced in a study of blood T cell repertoires in COVID-19. Libraries were prepared by immunoSEQ multiplex PCR; TCRdb keeps only in-frame clonotypes and omits some of them. This sample has about 220,000 clones; around 83% occur once, and the top ten carry 6.8%. Specimen: PBMCs or T cells enriched from blood (not recorded which). All receptors derive from a woman aged 40 to 50 who had recovered from COVID-19.

CDR3 region: CASSLDLQGAGTEAFF. CDR3 in DNA: TGTGCCAGCAGCTTAGATCTACAGGGGGCAGGGACTGAAGCTTTCTTT. The chain carries TRBV11-2 and TRBJ1-1; 9 nucleotides line up with TRBD1. Per the germline V gene, CDR1 is SGHAT and CDR2 is FQNNGV. This CDR3 is built from 16 residues. The V gene end was trimmed by 0 bases and the J gene end by 5 bases; junction bases not matched to a gene: 7.

The genes are TRBV28 and TRBJ2-2; 9 nucleotides align to TRBD2. With 5 bases clipped from V and 0 bases from J, the junction kept 4 bases outside the gene matches. Germline V gene sequence: CDR1 MDHEN, CDR2 SYDVKM. This CDR3 spans 16 amino acids. CDR3 DNA sequence: TGTGCCAGCAGTCCCCTAGCGGGATCGAACACCGGGGAGCTGTTTTTT. Translation gives CASSPLAGSNTGELFF.

V gene TRBV28 combines with J gene TRBJ2-6; 7 nucleotides line up with TRBD1. Germline CDR1 MDHEN, CDR2 SYDVKM. J gave up 3 bases and V 5 bases, and 7 bases lay outside the gene matches. This CDR3 has 16 residues. CDR3 nucleotide sequence: TGTGCCAGCAGTGGGACAGTGGATTTTGGGGCCAACGTCCTGACTTTC. It specifies CASSGTVDFGANVLTF.

The chain joins TRBV24-1 to TRBJ2-2; D uncertain. There are 15 residues in the CDR3. The germline CDR1 and CDR2 sequences are KGHDR and SFDVKD. V was pared by 2 bases and J by 0 bases, with 6 bases between. The CDR3 region is CATSDSGSNTGELFF. The CDR3 DNA reads as TGTGCCACCAGTGATTCAGGCTCGAACACCGGGGAGCTGTTTTTT.

The J gene is TRBJ2-4, the V gene TRBV6-2 or TRBV6-3, with D possibly matching TRBD1 (5 bases). CDR3 length equals 15 residues. The germline CDR1 and CDR2 sequences are MNHEY and SVGEGT. V was shortened by 3 bases and J by 3 bases, with 12 bases between the two germline ends. Written as DNA, the CDR3 is TGTGCCAGCAGTTATCACCAGGGTGGCAAAAACATTCAGTACTTC. Protein product: CASSYHQGGKNIQYF.

The gene calls are TRBV4-1 and TRBJ2-1, with D tentatively TRBD2 (5 bases). Trimming took off 0 bases at V and 8 bases at J, with 14 bases between the two ends. The germline V gene has CDR1 MGHRA and CDR2 YSYEKL. CDR3 length: 15 residues. CDR3 protein: CASSQDQRPWDEQFF. The CDR3 bases are TGCGCCAGCAGCCAAGATCAGCGGCCTTGGGATGAGCAGTTCTTC.

This chain links TRBV28 with TRBJ2-7; 7 nucleotides align to TRBD2. The germline CDR1 and CDR2 sequences are MDHEN and SYDVKM. Germline trimming cut 5 bases from V and 3 bases from J; bases unmatched to any gene: 10. CDR3 length: 15 amino acids. This CDR3 reads CASSLESSGDYEQYF. DNA of the CDR3: TGTGCCAGCAGTCTCGAATCTAGCGGAGACTACGAGCAGTACTTC.

This clone was observed once. The chain recombines TRBV19 with TRBJ1-5, with D hard to call. Per germline, CDR1 LNHDA and CDR2 SQIVND (reference sequence). V lost 5 bases and J lost 3, with 11 bases in between. CDR3 length equals 14 residues. The CDR3 DNA sequence: TGTGCCAGTAGTTTTAGCGATTTCAATCAGCCCCAGCATTTT. Protein: CASSFSDFNQPQHF.

The gene calls are TRBV2 and TRBJ2-7, with D perhaps matching TRBD1 (6 bases). V lost 1 base, J lost 3 bases, and 10 bases lay in between. The CDR3 is 14 amino acids. Germline lookup yields CDR1 SNHLY and CDR2 FYNNEI. The CDR3, as DNA: TGTGCCAGCAGTGAAGGAGGGGGTGGCTACGAGCAGTACTTC. As protein: CASSEGGGGYEQYF.

The chain has TRBV3-1 (or the pseudogene TRBV3-2) and TRBJ1-4, with D perhaps TRBD1 (5 bases). V lost 5 bases and J 5 bases, leaving 9 bases between the germline ends. The CDR3 sequence is 13 residues long. Germline V gene data show CDR1 as LGHDT and CDR2 as YNNKEL (reference sequence). In DNA form, the CDR3 reads TGTGCCAGCAGCTCTACAGGAAATGAAAAACTGTTTTTT. This sequence encodes CASSSTGNEKLFF.

The chain has TRBV4-3 and TRBJ2-3; 8 bases align to TRBD2. This CDR3 is 16 amino acids long. With 0 bases clipped from V and 2 bases from J, the junction kept 4 bases outside the gene matches. From germline, CDR1 is LGHNA and CDR2 YSLEER. This chain's CDR3 is CASSQDSSGYTDTQYF. The DNA of the CDR3 is TGCGCCAGCAGCCAAGATTCTAGCGGGTACACAGATACGCAGTATTTT.

The chain has TRBV6-7 and TRBJ2-7, with 11 positions matching TRBD2. TRBV6-7 is an ORF, with its function uncertain. CDR3 length: 17 amino acids. The V and J ends lost 6 bases and 5 bases, in that order; junction bases with no gene match: 15. In nucleotides, the CDR3 is TGTGCCAGCAGCTCACTAGCGGGAGTGAGGAGTAGCCACGAGCAGTACGTC. It yields the protein CASSSLAGVRSSHEQYV.

The chain is built from TRBV7-8 and TRBJ1-3; D unresolved. The germline V gene encodes CDR1 SGHVS and CDR2 FQNEAQ. The V and J ends lost 5 bases and 4 bases respectively, with 9 bases between them. This CDR3 is 13 amino acids long. The CDR3 bases are TGTGCCAGCAGCGTACTAACGGGAAACACCATATATTTT. Translated: CASSVLTGNTIYF.

CDR3 in amino acids: CASSNRSQGKGYTF. The CDR3 coding sequence is TGTGCCAGCAGCAACCGCTCTCAGGGGAAGGGCTACACCTTC. This chain connects TRBV19 to TRBJ1-2, with a tentative D call TRBD1 (6 bases). Between the trimmed V and J ends, which lost 9 bases and 8 bases, there was a span of 22 bases. CDR3 size: 14 residues. Germline-derived CDR1 and CDR2 are LNHDA and SQIVND (reference sequence).

V and J are TRBV21-1 and TRBJ1-5; TRBD1, as called in the table, went unchecked against the DNA. TRBV21-1 has pseudogene status. This CDR3 is 16 amino acids long. The CDR3 reads CASSKRRQTTNQPQHF. CDR3 DNA: TGTGCCAGCAGCAAACGCCGACAAACCACCAATCAGCCCCAGCATTTT.